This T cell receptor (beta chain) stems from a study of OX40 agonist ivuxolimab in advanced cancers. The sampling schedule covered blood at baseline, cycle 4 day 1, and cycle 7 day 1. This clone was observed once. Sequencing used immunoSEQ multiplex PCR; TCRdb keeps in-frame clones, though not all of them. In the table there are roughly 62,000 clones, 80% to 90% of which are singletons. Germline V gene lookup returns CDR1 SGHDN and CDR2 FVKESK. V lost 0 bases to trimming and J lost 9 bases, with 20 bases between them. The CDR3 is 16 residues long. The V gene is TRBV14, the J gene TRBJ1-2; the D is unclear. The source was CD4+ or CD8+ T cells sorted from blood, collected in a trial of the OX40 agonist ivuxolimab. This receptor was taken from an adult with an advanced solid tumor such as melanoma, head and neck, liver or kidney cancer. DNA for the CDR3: TGTGCCAGCAGCCAAGATATCACGGACCGAACTAGGAGCTACACCTTC. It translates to CASSQDITDRTRSYTF.